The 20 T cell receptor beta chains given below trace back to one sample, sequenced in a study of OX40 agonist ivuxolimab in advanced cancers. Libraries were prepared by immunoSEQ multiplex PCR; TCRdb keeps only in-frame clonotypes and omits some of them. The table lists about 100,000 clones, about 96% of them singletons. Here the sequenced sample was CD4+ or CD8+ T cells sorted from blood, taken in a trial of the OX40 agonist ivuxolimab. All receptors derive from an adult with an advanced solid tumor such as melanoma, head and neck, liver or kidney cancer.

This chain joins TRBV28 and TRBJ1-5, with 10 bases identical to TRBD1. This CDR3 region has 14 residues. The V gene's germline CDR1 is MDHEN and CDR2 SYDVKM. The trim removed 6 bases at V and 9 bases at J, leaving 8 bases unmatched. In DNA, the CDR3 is TGTGCCAGCAGACTAGGGACAGGGGTAGGGCCCCAGCATTTT. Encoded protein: CASRLGTGVGPQHF.

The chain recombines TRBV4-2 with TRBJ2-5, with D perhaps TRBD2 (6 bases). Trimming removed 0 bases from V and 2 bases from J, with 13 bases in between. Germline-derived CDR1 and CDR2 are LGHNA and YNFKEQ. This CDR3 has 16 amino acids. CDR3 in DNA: TGTGCCAGCAGCCAAGAAGGATCTAGCGCACAAGAGACCCAGTACTTC. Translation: CASSQEGSSAQETQYF.

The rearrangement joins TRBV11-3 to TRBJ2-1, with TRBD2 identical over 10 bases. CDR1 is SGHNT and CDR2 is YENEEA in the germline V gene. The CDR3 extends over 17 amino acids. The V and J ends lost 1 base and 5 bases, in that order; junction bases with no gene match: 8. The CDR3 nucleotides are TGTGCCAGCAGCTTAGGTCCGGCTAGCGGGAGTAACAATGAGCAGTTCTTC. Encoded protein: CASSLGPASGSNNEQFF.

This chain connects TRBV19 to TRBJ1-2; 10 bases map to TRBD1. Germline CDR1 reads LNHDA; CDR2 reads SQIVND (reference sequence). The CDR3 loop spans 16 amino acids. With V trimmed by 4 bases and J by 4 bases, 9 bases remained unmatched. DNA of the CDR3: TGTGCCAGTAGTACCCCGGGACAGGGGCGTACCTATGGCTACACCTTC. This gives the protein CASSTPGQGRTYGYTF.

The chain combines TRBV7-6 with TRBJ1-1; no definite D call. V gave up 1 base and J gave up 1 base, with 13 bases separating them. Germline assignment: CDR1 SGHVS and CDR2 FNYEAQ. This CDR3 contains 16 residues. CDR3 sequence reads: CASSLGAEDQNTEAFF. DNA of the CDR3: TGTGCCAGCAGCTTAGGGGCAGAAGATCAGAACACTGAAGCTTTCTTT. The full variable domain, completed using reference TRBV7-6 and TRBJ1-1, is GAGVSQSPRYKVTKRGQDVALRCDPISGHVSLYWYRQALGQGPEFLTYFNYEAQQDKSGLPNDRFSAERPEGSISTLTIQRTEQRDSAMYRCASSLGAEDQNTEAFFGQGTRLTVV.

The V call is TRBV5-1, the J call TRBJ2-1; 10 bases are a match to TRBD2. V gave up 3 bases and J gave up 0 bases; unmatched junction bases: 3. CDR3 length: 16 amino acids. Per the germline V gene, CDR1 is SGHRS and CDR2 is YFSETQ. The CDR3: CASSSGLADSYNEQFF. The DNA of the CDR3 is TGCGCCAGCAGCTCCGGACTAGCGGACTCCTACAATGAGCAGTTCTTC.

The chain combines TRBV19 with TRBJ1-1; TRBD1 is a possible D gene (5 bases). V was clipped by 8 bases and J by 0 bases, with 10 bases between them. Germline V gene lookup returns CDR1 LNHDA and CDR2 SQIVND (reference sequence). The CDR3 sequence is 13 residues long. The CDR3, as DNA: TGTGCCAGTTCAGGGCTTGTGAACACTGAAGCTTTCTTT. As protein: CASSGLVNTEAFF.

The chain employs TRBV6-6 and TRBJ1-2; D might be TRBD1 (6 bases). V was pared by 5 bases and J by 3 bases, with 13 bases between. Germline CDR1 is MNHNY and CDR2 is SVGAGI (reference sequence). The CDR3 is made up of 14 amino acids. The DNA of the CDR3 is TGTGCCAGCAGTGCCAGGGGTTCTGACTATGGCTACACCTTC. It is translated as CASSARGSDYGYTF.

Written as DNA, the CDR3 is TGCGCCAGCAGTGAATCAGGGGGCGCACAGAAAGAGACCCAGTACTTC. This translates into CASSESGGAQKETQYF. The chain has TRBV10-1 and TRBJ2-5; 8 bases fit TRBD1. V lost 3 bases to trimming and J lost 3 bases; unmatched junction nucleotides: 9. The CDR3 contains 16 residues. Germline CDR1 is WNHNN and CDR2 is SYGVQD (reference sequence).

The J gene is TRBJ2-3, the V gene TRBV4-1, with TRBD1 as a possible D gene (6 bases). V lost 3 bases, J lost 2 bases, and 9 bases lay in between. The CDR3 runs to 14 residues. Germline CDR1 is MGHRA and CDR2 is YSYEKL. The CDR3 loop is CASSQRTVTDTQYF. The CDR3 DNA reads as TGCGCCAGCAGCCAGCGGACAGTCACAGATACGCAGTATTTT.

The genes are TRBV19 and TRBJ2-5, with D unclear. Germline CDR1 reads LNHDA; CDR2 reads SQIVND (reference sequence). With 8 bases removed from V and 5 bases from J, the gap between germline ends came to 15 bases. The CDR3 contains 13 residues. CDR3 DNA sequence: TGTGCCAGTGGCACGGGTGGCATGGAGACCCAGTACTTC. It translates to CASGTGGMETQYF.

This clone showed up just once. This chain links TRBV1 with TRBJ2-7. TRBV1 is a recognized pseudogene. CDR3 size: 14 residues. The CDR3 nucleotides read TGCACCAGCAGCCAAGATCTGGGGTGGGATGAGCAGTACTTC. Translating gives CTSSQDLGWDEQYF.

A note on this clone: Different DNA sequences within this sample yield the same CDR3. This CDR3 reads CASSQDRGAPYEQYF. CDR3 bases: TGCGCCAGCAGCCAAGATAGGGGGGCCCCCTACGAGCAGTACTTC. The chain is built from TRBV4-3 and TRBJ2-7; tentatively, D is TRBD1 or TRBD2 (6 bases each). The length of the CDR3 is 15 residues. Germline V gene lookup returns CDR1 LGHNA and CDR2 YSLEER. Trimming took 0 bases from V and 2 from J, leaving 11 bases between them.

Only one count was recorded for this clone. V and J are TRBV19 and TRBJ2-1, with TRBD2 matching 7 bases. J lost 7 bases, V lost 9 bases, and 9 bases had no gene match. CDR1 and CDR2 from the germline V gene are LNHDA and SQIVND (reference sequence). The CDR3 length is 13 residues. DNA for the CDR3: TGTGCCAGCCACCAGCGGGACTCAAATGAGCAGTTCTTC. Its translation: CASHQRDSNEQFF. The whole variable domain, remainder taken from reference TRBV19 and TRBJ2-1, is DGGITQSPKYLFRKEGQNVTLSCEQNLNHDAMYWYRQDPGQGLRLIYYSQIVNDFQKGDIAEGYSVSREKKESFPLTVTSAQKNPTAFYLCASHQRDSNEQFFGPGTRLTVL.

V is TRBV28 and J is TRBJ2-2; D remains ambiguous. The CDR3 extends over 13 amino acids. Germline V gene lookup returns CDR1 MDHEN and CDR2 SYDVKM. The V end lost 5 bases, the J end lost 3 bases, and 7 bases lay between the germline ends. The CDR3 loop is CASSPTYTGELFF. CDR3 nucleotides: TGTGCCAGCAGTCCTACCTACACCGGGGAGCTGTTTTTT. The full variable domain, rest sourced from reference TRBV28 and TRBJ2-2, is DVKVTQSSRYLVKRTGEKVFLECVQDMDHENMFWYRQDPGLGLRLIYFSYDVKMKEKGDIPEGYSVSREKKERFSLILESASTNQTSMYLCASSPTYTGELFFGEGSRLTVL.

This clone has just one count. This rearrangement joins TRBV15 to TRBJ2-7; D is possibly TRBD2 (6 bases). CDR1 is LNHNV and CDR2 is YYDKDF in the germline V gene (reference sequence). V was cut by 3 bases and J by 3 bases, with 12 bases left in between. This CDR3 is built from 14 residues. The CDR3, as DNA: TGTGCCACCAGCAGTCTAGCGAACAACTACGAGCAGTACTTC. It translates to CATSSLANNYEQYF.

CDR3 nucleotides: TGTGCCAGCAGCTTAGTCAGGATAGCGGAACAAGAGACCCAGTACTTC. Translation: CASSLVRIAEQETQYF. The V gene is TRBV7-6, the J gene TRBJ2-5; tentative D call: TRBD2 (6 bases). Trimming took 1 base from V and 2 from J, leaving 14 bases between them. CDR1 and CDR2 from the germline V gene are SGHVS and FNYEAQ. CDR3 length: 16 residues.

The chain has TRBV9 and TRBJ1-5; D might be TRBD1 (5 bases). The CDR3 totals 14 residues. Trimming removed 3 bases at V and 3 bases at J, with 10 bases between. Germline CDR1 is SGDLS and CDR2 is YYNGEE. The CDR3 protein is CASSGGDANQPQHF. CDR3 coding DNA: TGTGCCAGCAGCGGGGGGGATGCCAATCAGCCCCAGCATTTT.

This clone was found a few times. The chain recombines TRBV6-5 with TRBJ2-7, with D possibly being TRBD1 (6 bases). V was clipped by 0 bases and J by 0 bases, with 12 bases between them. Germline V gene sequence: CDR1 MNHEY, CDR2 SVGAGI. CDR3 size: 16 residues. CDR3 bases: TGTGCCAGCAGTTACTCCGGGACAACTGGCTCCTACGAGCAGTACTTC. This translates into CASSYSGTTGSYEQYF.

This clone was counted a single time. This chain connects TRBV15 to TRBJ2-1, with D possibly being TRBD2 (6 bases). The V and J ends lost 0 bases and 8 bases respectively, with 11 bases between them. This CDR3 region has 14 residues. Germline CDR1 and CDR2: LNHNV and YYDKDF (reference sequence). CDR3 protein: CATSREAGGDEQFF. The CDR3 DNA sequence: TGTGCCACCAGCAGAGAGGCAGGAGGGGATGAGCAGTTCTTC. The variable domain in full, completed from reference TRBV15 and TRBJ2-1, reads DAMVIQNPRYQVTQFGKPVTLSCSQTLNHNVMYWYQQKSSQAPKLLFHYYDKDFNNEADTPDNFQSRRPNTSFCFLDIRSPGLGDTAMYLCATSREAGGDEQFFGPGTRLTVL.